These T cell receptor beta chains were read from a single sample in a study of blood T cells in healthy people across ages. TCRdb re-called the 5' RACE reads with MiXCR, one entry per CDR3 protein. Here the sample spans 550,000 to 700,000 distinct CDR3 sequences, 25% to 30% being singletons. The source material was blood. The source of these receptors is a woman in her 70s in good health. Each CDR3 is given with its conserved first and last residue. The order of the fields is V gene, clone size, D gene, J gene, CDR3 DNA, CDR3 protein. D genes are given only for firm matches. Clone size appears in some rows only: once, few, many, or a class for an expanded clone.

V gene: TRBV7-2; clone size: NA; D gene: TRBD1; J gene: TRBJ2-7; CDR3 DNA: TGTGCCAGCAGCTTAGTAACGCGACAGGGGGGCGAGCAGTACTTC; CDR3 protein: CASSLVTRQGGEQYF
V gene: TRBV11-2; clone size: NA; D gene: NA; J gene: TRBJ1-6; CDR3 DNA: TGTGCCAGCAGCCCTCCGTTGGGGGGCACTTATAATTCACCCCTCCACTTT; CDR3 protein: CASSPPLGGTYNSPLHF
V gene: TRBV12-3/TRBV12-4; clone size: few; D gene: NA; J gene: TRBJ2-3; CDR3 DNA: TGTGCCAGCAGTTTGGTCCAAGGGGGTAAAAGAGATACGCAGTATTTT; CDR3 protein: CASSLVQGGKRDTQYF
V gene: TRBV20-1; clone size: NA; D gene: NA; J gene: TRBJ2-5; CDR3 DNA: TGCAGTGCGCTACGGAACTACCAAGAGACCCAGTACTTC; CDR3 protein: CSALRNYQETQYF
V gene: TRBV4-3; clone size: NA; D gene: TRBD1; J gene: TRBJ1-4; CDR3 DNA: TGCGCCAGCAGCTGGACAGGGGGCAACGCCCAGGAAAAACTGTTTTTT; CDR3 protein: CASSWTGGNAQEKLFF
V gene: TRBV5-3; clone size: NA; D gene: NA; J gene: TRBJ2-1; CDR3 DNA: TGTGCCAGAAGCTTGGGACTAGTGGGACCAATTTACAATGAGCAGTTCTTC; CDR3 protein: CARSLGLVGPIYNEQFF
V gene: TRBV5-6; clone size: few; D gene: TRBD1; J gene: TRBJ2-3; CDR3 DNA: TGTGCCAGCAGCTTGTATCGACAGGGGGCTTCTAATACGCAGTATTTT; CDR3 protein: CASSLYRQGASNTQYF
V gene: TRBV19; clone size: NA; D gene: NA; J gene: TRBJ1-5; CDR3 DNA: TGTGCCAGTAGTATAAGGGGACCTAGGCCCCAGCATTTT; CDR3 protein: CASSIRGPRPQHF
V gene: TRBV28; clone size: NA; D gene: NA; J gene: TRBJ2-7; CDR3 DNA: TGTGCCAGCAGTCCCGGGTCGGGCTACGAGCAGTACTTC; CDR3 protein: CASSPGSGYEQYF
V gene: TRBV7-2; clone size: NA; D gene: NA; J gene: TRBJ1-3; CDR3 DNA: TGTGCCAGCGAGATGACGCCTGGAAACACCATATATTTT; CDR3 protein: CASEMTPGNTIYF
V gene: TRBV19; clone size: few; D gene: NA; J gene: TRBJ1-3; CDR3 DNA: TGTGCCAGTAGTACCTCGGACGCTGGAAACACCATATATTTT; CDR3 protein: CASSTSDAGNTIYF
V gene: TRBV7-8; clone size: NA; D gene: TRBD2; J gene: TRBJ2-7; CDR3 DNA: TGTGCCAGCAGCCATACCGGGACTAGCGGGGTCTACGAGCAGTACTTC; CDR3 protein: CASSHTGTSGVYEQYF
V gene: TRBV29-1; clone size: few; D gene: TRBD1; J gene: TRBJ2-3; CDR3 DNA: TGCAGCGTTGAAAGGACAGGGACTAGCACAGATACGCAGTATTTT; CDR3 protein: CSVERTGTSTDTQYF
V gene: TRBV7-2; clone size: NA; D gene: NA; J gene: TRBJ1-2; CDR3 DNA: TGTGCCAGCAGCTTAGATCAGATCTATGGCTACACCTTC; CDR3 protein: CASSLDQIYGYTF
V gene: TRBV5-6; clone size: NA; D gene: NA; J gene: TRBJ2-7; CDR3 DNA: TGTGCCAGCAGCTTGGATATTTTACACGAGCAGTACTTC; CDR3 protein: CASSLDILHEQYF
V gene: TRBV7-9; clone size: many; D gene: NA; J gene: TRBJ1-2; CDR3 DNA: TGTGCCAGCAGCCGAGGCCCGGTTACTAACTATGGCTACACCTTC; CDR3 protein: CASSRGPVTNYGYTF
V gene: TRBV5-5; clone size: once; D gene: NA; J gene: TRBJ2-6; CDR3 DNA: TGTGCCAGCAGTCATCTTCGGCCCTCTGGGGCCAACGTCCCGACTTTC; CDR3 protein: CASSHLRPSGANVPTF
V gene: TRBV5-1; clone size: few; D gene: NA; J gene: TRBJ2-5; CDR3 DNA: TGCGCCAGCAGATTGCTACAGGGCCAAGAGACCCAGTACTTC; CDR3 protein: CASRLLQGQETQYF
V gene: TRBV14; clone size: NA; D gene: NA; J gene: TRBJ2-3; CDR3 DNA: TGTGCCAGCAGCCAACGGGGTCACACAGATACGCAGTATTTT; CDR3 protein: CASSQRGHTDTQYF
V gene: TRBV6-4; clone size: NA; D gene: NA; J gene: TRBJ2-5; CDR3 DNA: TGTGCCAGCAGTGGCCGATCATTTACAGGGAACCGAGGGGAGACCCAGTACTTC; CDR3 protein: CASSGRSFTGNRGETQYF
V gene: TRBV6-2/TRBV6-3; clone size: few; D gene: NA; J gene: TRBJ1-2; CDR3 DNA: TGTGCCAGCAGTTACGTCAATGGCTACACCTTC; CDR3 protein: CASSYVNGYTF
V gene: TRBV30; clone size: many; D gene: TRBD2; J gene: TRBJ2-5; CDR3 DNA: TGTGCCTGGAAGGGCGCGACTAGCGAAGAGACCCAGTACTTC; CDR3 protein: CAWKGATSEETQYF
V gene: TRBV11-1; clone size: few; D gene: NA; J gene: TRBJ1-2; CDR3 DNA: TGTGCCAGCAGCCCCCGCGGCAGGGAAGGCTACACCTTC; CDR3 protein: CASSPRGREGYTF
V gene: TRBV5-1; clone size: few; D gene: TRBD2; J gene: TRBJ2-5; CDR3 DNA: TGCGCCAGCAGCTTGGCACTAGCGGATCAAGGGACCCAGTACTTC; CDR3 protein: CASSLALADQGTQYF
V gene: TRBV4-1; clone size: few; D gene: NA; J gene: TRBJ2-4; CDR3 DNA: TGCGCCAGCAGCCAAGATATGCGGCAACTTCAGTACTTC; CDR3 protein: CASSQDMRQLQYF
V gene: TRBV20-1; clone size: many; D gene: NA; J gene: TRBJ2-5; CDR3 DNA: TGCAGTGCCAGTCGTGTGGAGACCCAGTACTTC; CDR3 protein: CSASRVETQYF
V gene: TRBV20-1; clone size: NA; D gene: TRBD2; J gene: TRBJ2-3; CDR3 DNA: TGCAGTGCTCACGTAGCGGGGAGGGGCACAGATACGCAGTATTTT; CDR3 protein: CSAHVAGRGTDTQYF
V gene: TRBV7-2; clone size: many; D gene: NA; J gene: TRBJ1-4; CDR3 DNA: TGTGCCAGCAGCTATGATCCAACTAATGAAAAACTGTTTTTT; CDR3 protein: CASSYDPTNEKLFF
V gene: TRBV18; clone size: once; D gene: NA; J gene: TRBJ2-5; CDR3 DNA: TGTGCCAGCTCACCAGGCAGGGGATACGAGCGGTACTTC; CDR3 protein: CASSPGRGYERYF
V gene: TRBV9; clone size: NA; D gene: NA; J gene: TRBJ1-2; CDR3 DNA: TGTGCCGGCAGCTCGCAGGGACTTTCTAACTATGGCTACACCTTC; CDR3 protein: CAGSSQGLSNYGYTF
V gene: TRBV20-1; clone size: few; D gene: TRBD1; J gene: TRBJ2-5; CDR3 DNA: TGCAGTGCTAGACCTCAGGGGGTACGAGAGACCCAGTACTTC; CDR3 protein: CSARPQGVRETQYF
V gene: TRBV9; clone size: NA; D gene: NA; J gene: TRBJ1-1; CDR3 DNA: TGTGCCAGCAGCCCTGTGGGGCCGCACACTGAAGCTTTCTTT; CDR3 protein: CASSPVGPHTEAFF
V gene: TRBV6-1; clone size: few; D gene: NA; J gene: TRBJ1-1; CDR3 DNA: TGTGCCAGCCTCCGGCGCCTAACCTCGGGGGCATCAACTGAAGCTTTCTTT; CDR3 protein: CASLRRLTSGASTEAFF
V gene: TRBV25-1; clone size: NA; D gene: NA; J gene: TRBJ1-1; CDR3 DNA: TGTGCCAGCAGGGTAGGGGGGCTAACTGAAGCTTTCTTT; CDR3 protein: CASRVGGLTEAFF
V gene: TRBV5-1; clone size: many; D gene: TRBD1; J gene: TRBJ2-6; CDR3 DNA: TGCGCCAGCAGCCGGGACAGGAGTTCTGGGGCCAACGTCCTGACTTTC; CDR3 protein: CASSRDRSSGANVLTF
V gene: TRBV6-2/TRBV6-3; clone size: few; D gene: NA; J gene: TRBJ2-7; CDR3 DNA: TGTGCCAGCAGTTACTCGTATCTCGGGGTCTCCTACGAGCAGTACTTC; CDR3 protein: CASSYSYLGVSYEQYF
V gene: TRBV10-3; clone size: few; D gene: TRBD1; J gene: TRBJ2-7; CDR3 DNA: TGTGCCATCAGGCAGGGACAGAACTACGAGCAGTACTTC; CDR3 protein: CAIRQGQNYEQYF
V gene: TRBV5-1; clone size: NA; D gene: NA; J gene: TRBJ2-5; CDR3 DNA: TGCGCCAGCAGCTCAAAGCAAGAGACCCAGTACTTC; CDR3 protein: CASSSKQETQYF
V gene: TRBV2; clone size: NA; D gene: TRBD1; J gene: TRBJ1-1; CDR3 DNA: TGTGCCAGCATAAAGGACAGGGGGGGAGGGACTGAAGCTTTCTTT; CDR3 protein: CASIKDRGGGTEAFF
V gene: TRBV20-1; clone size: few; D gene: NA; J gene: TRBJ2-5; CDR3 DNA: TGCAGTGCTTCCCGGACAGTAAACCAAGAGACCCAGTACTTC; CDR3 protein: CSASRTVNQETQYF
V gene: TRBV5-1; clone size: NA; D gene: NA; J gene: TRBJ1-4; CDR3 DNA: TGCGCCAGCAGCCCGGACGATGGCGGTGAAAAACTGTTTTTT; CDR3 protein: CASSPDDGGEKLFF
V gene: TRBV5-1; clone size: NA; D gene: NA; J gene: TRBJ2-5; CDR3 DNA: TGCGCCAGCAGCTTGGTTTCCAAGCTGGCGACCCAGTACTTC; CDR3 protein: CASSLVSKLATQYF
V gene: TRBV27; clone size: many; D gene: NA; J gene: TRBJ2-5; CDR3 DNA: TGTGCCAGCAGTTTATACGGGACCCAGTACTTC; CDR3 protein: CASSLYGTQYF
V gene: TRBV12-3/TRBV12-4; clone size: once; D gene: NA; J gene: TRBJ1-5; CDR3 DNA: TGTGCCAGCAGTTTTAAGGGCAATCAGCCCCAGCATTTT; CDR3 protein: CASSFKGNQPQHF
V gene: TRBV6-1; clone size: NA; D gene: NA; J gene: TRBJ2-5; CDR3 DNA: TGTGCCAGCCGAAGTACAGGGGCGGGAAAGACCCAGTACTTC; CDR3 protein: CASRSTGAGKTQYF
V gene: TRBV29-1; clone size: NA; D gene: NA; J gene: TRBJ2-3; CDR3 DNA: TGCAGCGTTAGAGGGACAATCAGGCGCACAGATACGCAGTATTTT; CDR3 protein: CSVRGTIRRTDTQYF
V gene: TRBV4-1; clone size: NA; D gene: NA; J gene: TRBJ2-5; CDR3 DNA: TGCGCCAGCAGCCAAAGGGCAGTCCAAGAGACCCAGTACTTC; CDR3 protein: CASSQRAVQETQYF
V gene: TRBV12-3/TRBV12-4; clone size: NA; D gene: TRBD1; J gene: TRBJ2-3; CDR3 DNA: TGTGCCAGCAGGATAACAGGGGGTTTGCAGTATTTT; CDR3 protein: CASRITGGLQYF